The clone carrying this T cell receptor (beta chain) was counted only a few times. The antigen is unknown. This specimen comes from a study of CD8+CD57+ T cells in acquired aplastic anemia. The overall study: Yields of DNA that came from sorted CD4+ and CD8+ cells averaged approximately 3.5 ug. Study outcomes and limitations: Patient and control CD8+ Simpson's diversity was not significantly different. Shared by patients and controls, 25 to 30 CD8+ CDR3s were abundant in patients.

Only patients with CD8+CD57+ cell expansion on flow cytometry were chosen for sequencing. The CDR3 spans 13 residues. Trimming left V 6 bases short and J 9 bases short, with 12 bases between. CDR1 WNHNN and CDR2 SYGVQD come from the germline V gene (reference sequence). Genomic DNA provided the template from which TCR beta VDJ and CDR3 profiles were obtained. TCRdb fed the reads into MiXCR, producing one record per CDR3 protein. The repertoire consists of under 250,000 distinct CDR3 sequences, with 65% occurring once and the leading ten covering about 60%. This chain uses TRBV10-1 with TRBJ1-6; D perhaps matches TRBD1 (5 bases). Input material: sorted CD4+, CD8+, or CD8+CD57+ T cells (not recorded which) from PBMCs. The clonotype was recovered from a human donor with aplastic anemia. This CDR3 is CASSRVGGSPLHF. CDR3 nucleotide sequence: TGCGCCAGCAGCAGGGTTGGAGGTTCACCCCTCCACTTT.